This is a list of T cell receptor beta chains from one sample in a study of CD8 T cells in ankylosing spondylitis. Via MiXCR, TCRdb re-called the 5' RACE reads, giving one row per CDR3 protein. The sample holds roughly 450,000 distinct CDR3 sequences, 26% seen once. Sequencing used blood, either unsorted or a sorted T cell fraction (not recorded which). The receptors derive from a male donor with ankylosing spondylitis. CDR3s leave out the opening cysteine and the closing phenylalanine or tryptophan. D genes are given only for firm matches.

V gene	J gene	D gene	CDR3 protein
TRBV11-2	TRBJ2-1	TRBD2	ASSLGYEAGPYNEQF
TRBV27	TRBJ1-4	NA	ASRPRGRSNEKLF
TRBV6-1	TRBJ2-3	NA	ASTRLGSDTQY
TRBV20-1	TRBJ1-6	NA	SANSPPVNSPLH
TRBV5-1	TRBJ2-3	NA	ASSGRTFQVRTDTQY
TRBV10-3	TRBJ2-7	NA	AISNSRGGDEQY
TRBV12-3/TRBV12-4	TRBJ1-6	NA	ASSLQGTPLH
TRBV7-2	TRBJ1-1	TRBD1	ASSPDRGRVTEAF
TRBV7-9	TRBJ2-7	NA	ASSTRDSPPYEQY
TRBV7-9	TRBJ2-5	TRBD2	ASSLRSGSRETQY
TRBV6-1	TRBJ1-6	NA	ASRPRISDNSPLH
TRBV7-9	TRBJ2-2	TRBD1	ASSLMGQYGELF
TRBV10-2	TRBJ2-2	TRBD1	ASTPGQGLSGELF
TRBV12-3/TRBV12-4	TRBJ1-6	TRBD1	ASSLDRPAGSPLH
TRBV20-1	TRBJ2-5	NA	SAPSLGAETQY
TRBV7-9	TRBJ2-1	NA	ASSLSGAYENEQF
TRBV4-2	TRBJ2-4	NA	ASSQALIRSGNIQY
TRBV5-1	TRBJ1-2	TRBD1	ASSLGTGESYGYT
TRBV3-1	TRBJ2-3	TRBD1	ASRGRGGTQY
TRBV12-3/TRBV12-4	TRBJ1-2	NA	ASTSRGDPYGYT
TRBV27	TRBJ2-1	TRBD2	ASGMRSGGASYNEQF
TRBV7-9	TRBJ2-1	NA	ASSLSRDHNEQF
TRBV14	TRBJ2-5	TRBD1	ASSLGQGYYQETQY
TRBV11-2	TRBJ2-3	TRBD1	ASSLGEPGQGRTDTQY
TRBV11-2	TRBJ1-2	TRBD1	ASSLARTGSGYT
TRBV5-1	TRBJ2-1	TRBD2	ASDSGTSYNEQF
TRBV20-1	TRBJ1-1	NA	SARGVRSTEAF
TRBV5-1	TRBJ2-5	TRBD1	ASSFGQGGETQY
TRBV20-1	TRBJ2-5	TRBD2	SASRGLAAGGTQY
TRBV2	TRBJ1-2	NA	ASSLRQDPGGYT
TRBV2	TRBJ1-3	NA	ATKKERGNTIY
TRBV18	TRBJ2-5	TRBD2	ASSPQAGELETQY
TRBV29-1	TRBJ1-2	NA	SVETGWTEVNYGYT
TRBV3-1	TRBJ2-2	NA	ASSLNVGTGELF
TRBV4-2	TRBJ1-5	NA	ASSQDRGSQPQH
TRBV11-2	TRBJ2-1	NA	ASSHSKYNEQF
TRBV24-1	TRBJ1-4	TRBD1	ATSDAGQGDEKLF
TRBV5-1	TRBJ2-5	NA	ASSLTTGFFQETQY
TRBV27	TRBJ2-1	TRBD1	ASSWDRANNEQF
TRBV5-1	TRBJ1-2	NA	ASSLGSVGYT
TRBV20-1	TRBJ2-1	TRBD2	SASRTSGRARASYNEQF
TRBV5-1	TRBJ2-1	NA	ASSSSPANEQF
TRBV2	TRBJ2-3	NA	ASSERTDTQY
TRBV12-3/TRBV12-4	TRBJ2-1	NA	ASSLSNPRSSYNEQF
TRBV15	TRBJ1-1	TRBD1	ATSRAQGSATEAF
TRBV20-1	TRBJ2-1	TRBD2	SAPRGLAGPSSYNEQF
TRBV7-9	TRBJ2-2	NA	ASSLYGANTGELF
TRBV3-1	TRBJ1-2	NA	ASRRTGFGYGYT
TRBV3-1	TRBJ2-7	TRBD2	ASSHSGTSGSEQY
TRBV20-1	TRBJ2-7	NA	SASLGTPLGEQY
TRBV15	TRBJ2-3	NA	ATSRDYVGEGTDTQY
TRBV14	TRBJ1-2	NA	ASSIGKYYGYT
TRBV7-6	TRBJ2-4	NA	ASSDRDKRNIQY
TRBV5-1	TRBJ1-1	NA	ASSLSPRDTEAF
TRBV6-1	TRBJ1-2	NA	ASSDIGPNYGYT
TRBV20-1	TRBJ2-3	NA	SATLLTGVGTDTQY
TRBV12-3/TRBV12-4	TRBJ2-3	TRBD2	ASSRTSGILKSDTQY
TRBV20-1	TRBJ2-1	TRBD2	SALVTSGRAYNEQF
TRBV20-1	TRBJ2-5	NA	SATDRIQETQY
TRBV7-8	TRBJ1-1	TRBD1	ASSQDRVMNTEAF